These 3 T cell receptor beta chains share one sample of origin, sequenced in a study of blood T cell repertoires in COVID-19 (dated by TCRdb to the early 2020s). The library relied on the immunoSEQ multiplex PCR assay. TCRdb mirrors the immuneACCESS table, restricted to in-frame sequences. Some clones are absent from its copies; in checked studies, under half trace to an unresolved V gene, and the reason for the others is unknown. The sample profile shows 140,000 to 150,000 clones; 80% of them were found once. Roughly 13% of the sample lies in the top ten. The sequenced sample was peripheral blood. These receptor sequences come from a man aged 60 to 69 with active or convalescent COVID-19.

The chain is built from TRBV10-3 and TRBJ1-1; TRBD1 might be the D (6 bases). Germline loops: CDR1 ENHRY, CDR2 SYGVKD. The V and J ends lost 0 bases and 1 base respectively, with 9 bases between them. This CDR3 has 15 residues. The CDR3 is CAISESRGTNTEAFF. In DNA form, the CDR3 reads TGTGCCATCAGTGAGTCGAGGGGGACGAACACTGAAGCTTTCTTT.

In this sample, this clone turned up a few times. V usage is TRBV28 and J usage is TRBJ1-6; D possibly corresponds to TRBD1 (6 bases). The germline gives CDR1 MDHEN, CDR2 SYDVKM. This CDR3 is 10 amino acids long. V was shortened by 5 bases and J by 19 bases, with 12 bases between the two germline ends. CDR3 region: CASSNRQVHF. In DNA form, the CDR3 reads TGTGCCAGCAGTAACCGACAGGTGCACTTT. The entire variable domain, with the rest obtained from reference TRBV28 and TRBJ1-6, is as follows: DVKVTQSSRYLVKRTGEKVFLECVQDMDHENMFWYRQDPGLGLRLIYFSYDVKMKEKGDIPEGYSVSREKKERFSLILESASTNQTSMYLCASSNRQVHFGNGTRLTVT.

This chain joins TRBV7-3 and TRBJ2-5, with 10 bases that match TRBD2. Germline-derived CDR1 and CDR2 are SGHTA and FQGTGA. This CDR3 contains 14 residues. The J segment lost 4 bases and the V segment lost 10 bases, leaving 9 bases of the junction unmatched. DNA of the CDR3: TGTGCCACCGCCCCCCTAGCGGGAGCAGAGACCCAGTACTTC. Translation: CATAPLAGAETQYF.